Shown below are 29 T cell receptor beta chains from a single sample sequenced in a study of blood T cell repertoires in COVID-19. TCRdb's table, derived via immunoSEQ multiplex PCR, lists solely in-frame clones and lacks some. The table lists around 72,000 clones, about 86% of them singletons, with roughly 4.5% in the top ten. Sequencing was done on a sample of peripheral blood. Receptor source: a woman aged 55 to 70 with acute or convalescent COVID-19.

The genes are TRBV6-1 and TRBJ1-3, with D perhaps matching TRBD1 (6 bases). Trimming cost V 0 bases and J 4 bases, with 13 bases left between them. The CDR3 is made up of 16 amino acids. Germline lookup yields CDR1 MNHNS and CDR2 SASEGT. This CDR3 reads CASSEALQGSGNTIYF. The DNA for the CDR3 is TGTGCCAGCAGTGAAGCGCTTCAGGGGTCGGGAAACACCATATATTTT.

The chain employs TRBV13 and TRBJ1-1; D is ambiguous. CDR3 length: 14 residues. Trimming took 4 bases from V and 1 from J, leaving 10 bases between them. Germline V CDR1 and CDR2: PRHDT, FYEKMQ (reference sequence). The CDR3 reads CASSSPSPNTEAFF. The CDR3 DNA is TGTGCCAGCAGCTCCCCGAGCCCGAACACTGAAGCTTTCTTT.

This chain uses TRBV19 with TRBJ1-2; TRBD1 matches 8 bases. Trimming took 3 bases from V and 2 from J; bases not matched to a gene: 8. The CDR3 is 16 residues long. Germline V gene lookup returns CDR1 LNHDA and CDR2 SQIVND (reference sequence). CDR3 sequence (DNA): TGTGCCAGTAGTATCATTATACGGACAGGGAACTATGGCTACACCTTC. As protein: CASSIIIRTGNYGYTF.

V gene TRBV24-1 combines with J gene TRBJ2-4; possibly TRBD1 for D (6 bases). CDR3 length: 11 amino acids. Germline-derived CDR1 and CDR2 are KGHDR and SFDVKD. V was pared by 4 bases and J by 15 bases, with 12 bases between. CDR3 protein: CATSDHRVMYF. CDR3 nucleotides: TGTGCCACCAGTGACCACAGGGTAATGTACTTC.

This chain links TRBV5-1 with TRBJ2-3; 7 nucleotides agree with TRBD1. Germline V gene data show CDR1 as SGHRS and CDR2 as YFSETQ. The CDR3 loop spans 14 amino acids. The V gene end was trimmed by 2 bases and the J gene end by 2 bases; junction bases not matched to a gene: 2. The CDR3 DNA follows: TGCGCCAGCAGCTTAGGGACAGTCACAGATACGCAGTATTTT. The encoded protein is CASSLGTVTDTQYF. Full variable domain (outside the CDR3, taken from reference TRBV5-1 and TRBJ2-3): KAGVTQTPRYLIKTRGQQVTLSCSPISGHRSVSWYQQTPGQGLQFLFEYFSETQRNKGNFPGRFSGRQFSNSRSEMNVSTLELGDSALYLCASSLGTVTDTQYFGPGTRLTVL.

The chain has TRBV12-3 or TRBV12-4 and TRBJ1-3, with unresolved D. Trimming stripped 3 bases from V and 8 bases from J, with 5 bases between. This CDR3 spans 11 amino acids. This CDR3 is CASSFVDTIYF. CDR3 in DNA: TGTGCCAGCAGTTTCGTCGACACCATATATTTT.

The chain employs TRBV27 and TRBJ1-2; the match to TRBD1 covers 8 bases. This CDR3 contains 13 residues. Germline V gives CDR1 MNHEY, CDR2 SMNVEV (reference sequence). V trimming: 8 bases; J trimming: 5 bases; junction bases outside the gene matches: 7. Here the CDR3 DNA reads TGTGCCAGCGGCAGGGGGCTGTGGTATGGCTACACCTTC. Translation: CASGRGLWYGYTF.

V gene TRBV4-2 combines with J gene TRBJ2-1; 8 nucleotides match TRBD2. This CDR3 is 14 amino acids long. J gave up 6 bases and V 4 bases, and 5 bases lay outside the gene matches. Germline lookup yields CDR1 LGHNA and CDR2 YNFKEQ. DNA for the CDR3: TGTGCCAGCAGCCCCGGTAGCGGGGTCAATGAGCAGTTCTTC. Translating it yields CASSPGSGVNEQFF.

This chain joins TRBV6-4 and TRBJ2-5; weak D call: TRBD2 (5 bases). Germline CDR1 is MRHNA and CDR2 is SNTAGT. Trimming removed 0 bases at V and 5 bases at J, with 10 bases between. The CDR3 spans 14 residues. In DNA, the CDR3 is TGTGCCAGCAGTGACTCAGGGTGGGAGGAGACCCAGTACTTC. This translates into CASSDSGWEETQYF.

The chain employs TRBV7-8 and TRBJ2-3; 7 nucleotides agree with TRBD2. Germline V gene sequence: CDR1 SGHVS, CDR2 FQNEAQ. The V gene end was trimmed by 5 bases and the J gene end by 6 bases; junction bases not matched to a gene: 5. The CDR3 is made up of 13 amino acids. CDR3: CASSRTRADTQYF. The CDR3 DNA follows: TGTGCCAGCAGCCGGACTAGAGCCGATACGCAGTATTTT.

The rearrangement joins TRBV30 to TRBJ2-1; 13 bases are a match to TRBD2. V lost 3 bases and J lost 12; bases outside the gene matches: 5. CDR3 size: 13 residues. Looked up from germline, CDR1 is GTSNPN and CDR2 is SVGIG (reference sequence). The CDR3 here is CAWRTSGGASQFF. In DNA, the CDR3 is TGTGCCTGGAGAACTAGCGGGGGGGCATCGCAGTTCTTC.

CDR3 loop: CASSENQGIGEQFF. The CDR3 bases are TGCGCCAGCAGTGAGAACCAGGGGATAGGTGAGCAGTTCTTC. The chain has TRBV10-1 and TRBJ2-1; possible D gene TRBD1, 6 bases. The CDR3 has 14 residues. V gave up 2 bases and J gave up 9 bases, with 14 bases separating them. Per germline, CDR1 WNHNN and CDR2 SYGVQD (reference sequence).

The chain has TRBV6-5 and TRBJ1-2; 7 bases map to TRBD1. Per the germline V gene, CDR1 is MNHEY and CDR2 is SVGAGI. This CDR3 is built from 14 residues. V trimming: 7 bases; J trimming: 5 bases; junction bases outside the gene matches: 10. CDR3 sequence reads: CASTQQGRWYGYTF. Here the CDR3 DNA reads TGTGCCAGCACTCAACAGGGGAGGTGGTATGGCTACACCTTC.

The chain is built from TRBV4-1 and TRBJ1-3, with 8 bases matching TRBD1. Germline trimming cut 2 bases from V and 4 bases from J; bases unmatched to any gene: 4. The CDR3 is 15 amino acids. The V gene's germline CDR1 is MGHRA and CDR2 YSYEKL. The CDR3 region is CASSQLGQGGNTIYF. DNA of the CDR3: TGCGCCAGCAGCCAACTCGGACAGGGCGGAAACACCATATATTTT.

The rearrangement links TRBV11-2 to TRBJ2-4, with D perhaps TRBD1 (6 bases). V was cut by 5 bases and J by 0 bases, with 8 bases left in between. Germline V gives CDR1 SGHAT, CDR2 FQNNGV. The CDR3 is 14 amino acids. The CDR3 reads CASSTQGAKNIQYF. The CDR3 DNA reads TGTGCCAGCAGCACACAGGGAGCCAAAAACATTCAGTACTTC. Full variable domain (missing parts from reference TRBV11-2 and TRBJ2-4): EAGVAQSPRYKIIEKRQSVAFWCNPISGHATLYWYQQILGQGPKLLIQFQNNGVVDDSQLPKDRFSAERLKGVDSTLKIQPAKLEDSAVYLCASSTQGAKNIQYFGAGTRLSVL.

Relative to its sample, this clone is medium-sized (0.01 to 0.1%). CDR3 sequence reads: CASSISTGLYEQYF. The CDR3 DNA follows: TGTGCCAGCAGTATATCGACTGGTCTGTACGAGCAGTACTTC. The V and J genes are TRBV28 and TRBJ2-7; D is undetermined. The CDR3 extends over 14 amino acids. V dropped 5 bases and J dropped 4 bases, with 15 bases sitting between them. The germline V gene has CDR1 MDHEN and CDR2 SYDVKM.

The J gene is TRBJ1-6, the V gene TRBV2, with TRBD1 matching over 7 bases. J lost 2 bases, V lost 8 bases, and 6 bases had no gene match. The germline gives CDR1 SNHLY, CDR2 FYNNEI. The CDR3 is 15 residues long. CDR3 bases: TGTGCCAGCGCCCCCGGGACAGCCTATAATTCACCCCTCCACTTT. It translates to CASAPGTAYNSPLHF. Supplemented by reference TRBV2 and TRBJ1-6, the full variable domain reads EPEVTQTPSHQVTQMGQEVILRCVPISNHLYFYWYRQILGQKVEFLVSFYNNEISEKSEIFDDQFSVERPDGSNFTLKIRSTKLEDSAMYFCASAPGTAYNSPLHFGNGTRLTVT.

The CDR3 reads CASSDQGLGTEAFF. CDR3 coding DNA: TGTGCCAGCAGTGATCAGGGTTTGGGCACTGAAGCTTTCTTT. This chain links TRBV6-1 with TRBJ1-1; D might be TRBD1 (5 bases). V dropped 3 bases and J dropped 4 bases, with 12 bases sitting between them. CDR3 size: 14 residues. Germline V gene data show CDR1 as MNHNS and CDR2 as SASEGT.

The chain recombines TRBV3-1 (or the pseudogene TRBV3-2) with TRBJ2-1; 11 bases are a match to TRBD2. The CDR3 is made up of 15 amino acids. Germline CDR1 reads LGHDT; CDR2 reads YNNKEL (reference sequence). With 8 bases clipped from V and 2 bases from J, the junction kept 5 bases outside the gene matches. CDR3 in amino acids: CASHNSGGAYNEQFF. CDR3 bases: TGTGCCAGCCACAATAGCGGGGGGGCCTACAATGAGCAGTTCTTC.

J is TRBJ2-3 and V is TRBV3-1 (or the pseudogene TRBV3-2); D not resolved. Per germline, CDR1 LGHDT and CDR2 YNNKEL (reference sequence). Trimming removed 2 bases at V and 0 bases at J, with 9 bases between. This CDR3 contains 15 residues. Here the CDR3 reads CASSQQSSSTDTQYF. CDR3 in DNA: TGTGCCAGCAGCCAACAGTCTAGTAGCACAGATACGCAGTATTTT.

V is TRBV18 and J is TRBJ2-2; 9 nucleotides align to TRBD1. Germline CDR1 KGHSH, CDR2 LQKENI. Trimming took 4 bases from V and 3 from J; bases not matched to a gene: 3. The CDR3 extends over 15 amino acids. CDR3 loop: CASSLQGADTGELFF. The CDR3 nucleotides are TGTGCCAGCTCACTACAGGGGGCGGACACCGGGGAGCTGTTTTTT.

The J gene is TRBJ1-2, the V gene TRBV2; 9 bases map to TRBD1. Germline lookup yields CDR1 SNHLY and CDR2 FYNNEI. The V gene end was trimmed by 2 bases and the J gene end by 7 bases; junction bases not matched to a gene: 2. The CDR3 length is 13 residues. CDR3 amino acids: CASSETGGGGYTF. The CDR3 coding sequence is TGTGCCAGCAGTGAAACAGGGGGCGGTGGCTACACCTTC.

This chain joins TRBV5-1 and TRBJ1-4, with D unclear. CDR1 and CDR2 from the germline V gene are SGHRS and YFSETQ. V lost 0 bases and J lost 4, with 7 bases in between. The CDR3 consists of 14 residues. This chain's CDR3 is CASSLGGINEKLFF. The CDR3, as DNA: TGCGCCAGCAGCTTGGGAGGGATTAATGAAAAACTGTTTTTT.

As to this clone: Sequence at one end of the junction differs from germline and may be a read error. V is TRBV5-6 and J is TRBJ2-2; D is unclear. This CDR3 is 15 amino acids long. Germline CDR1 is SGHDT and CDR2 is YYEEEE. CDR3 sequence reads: CASSLGGTKTGELFF. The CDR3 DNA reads TGTGCCAGCAGCTTGGGAGGTACGAAAACCGGGGAGCTGTTTTTT. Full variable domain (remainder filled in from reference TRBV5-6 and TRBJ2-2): DAGVTQSPTHLIKTRGQQVTLRCSPKSGHDTVSWYQQALGQGPQFIFQYYEEEERQRGNFPDRFSGHQFPNYSSELNVNALLLGDSALYLCASSLGGTKTGELFFGEGSRLTVL.

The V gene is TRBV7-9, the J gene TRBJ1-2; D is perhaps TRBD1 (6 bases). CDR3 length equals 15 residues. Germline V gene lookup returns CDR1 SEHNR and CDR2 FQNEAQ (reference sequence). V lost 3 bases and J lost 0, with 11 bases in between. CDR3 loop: CASSFSGDSNYGYTF. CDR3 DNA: TGTGCCAGCAGCTTTTCAGGGGATTCTAACTATGGCTACACCTTC.

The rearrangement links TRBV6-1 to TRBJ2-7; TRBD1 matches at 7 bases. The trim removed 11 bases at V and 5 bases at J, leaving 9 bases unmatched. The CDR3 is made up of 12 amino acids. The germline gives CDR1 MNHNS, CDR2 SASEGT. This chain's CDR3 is CASNTGDNEQYF. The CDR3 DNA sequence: TGTGCCTCCAACACAGGGGATAACGAGCAGTACTTC.

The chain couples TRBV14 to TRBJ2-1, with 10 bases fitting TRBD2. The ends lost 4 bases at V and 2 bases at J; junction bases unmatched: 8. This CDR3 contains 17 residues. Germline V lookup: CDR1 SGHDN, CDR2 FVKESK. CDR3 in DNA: TGTGCCAGCAGCCGTCCACTTCTAGCGGGGGCCTACAATGAGCAGTTCTTC. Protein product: CASSRPLLAGAYNEQFF.

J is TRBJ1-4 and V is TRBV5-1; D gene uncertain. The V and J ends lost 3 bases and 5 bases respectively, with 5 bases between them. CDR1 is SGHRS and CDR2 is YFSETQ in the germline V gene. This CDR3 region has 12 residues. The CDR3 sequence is CASSSGNEKLFF. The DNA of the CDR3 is TGCGCCAGCAGCTCGGGGAATGAAAAACTGTTTTTT.

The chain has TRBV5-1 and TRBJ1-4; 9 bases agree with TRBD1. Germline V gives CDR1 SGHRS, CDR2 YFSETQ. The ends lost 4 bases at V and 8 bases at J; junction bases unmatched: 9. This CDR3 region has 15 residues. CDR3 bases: TGCGCCAGCAGCGCCTCCGGGACAGGGTTGGAAAAACTGTTTTTT. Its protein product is CASSASGTGLEKLFF.